These 7 T cell receptor beta chains share one sample of origin, sequenced in a study of regulatory T cells in long-lasting Graves disease. Combining iRepertoire HTBI primers with Arm-PCR of CDR3 regions, the authors built TCR beta libraries. TCRdb redid the calling of the multiplex PCR reads with MiXCR, one entry per CDR3 protein. The sample contains about 350,000 distinct CDR3 sequences, under 20% of which appear only once. Time point noted: newly diagnosed GD, antithyroid drugs for less than 3 months. RNA from PBMCs was the source of the TCR library. Another study also made use of these data, one on T cells in Graves' hyperthyroidism and ophthalmopathy.

This specimen was peripheral blood mononuclear cells (PBMCs), taken at new diagnosis, from a patient treated with antithyroid drugs. These receptors were collected from a woman aged 18-35 years with Graves disease.

This clonotype was picked up many times. The chain is built from TRBV6-1 and TRBJ1-1; D is undetermined. V was pared by 7 bases and J by 11 bases, with 17 bases between. CDR3 length: 12 residues. From germline, CDR1 is MNHNS and CDR2 SASEGT. The CDR3 nucleotides are TGTGCCAGCAAAAAAGAGGCAGACCTGGCTTTCTTT. Protein: CASKKEADLAFF.

This clonotype showed up many times. The rearrangement uses TRBV3-1 and TRBJ2-2; weak D call: TRBD1 (5 bases). The CDR3 is made up of 15 amino acids. The ends were cut back, 1 base at V and 5 bases at J, with 11 bases in the middle. CDR1 and CDR2 (germline): LGHDT, YNNKEL (reference sequence). CDR3 sequence (DNA): TGTGCCAGCAGCCAAGGGTCAGGGATAACCGGGGAGCTGTTTTTT. Translated: CASSQGSGITGELFF. The complete variable domain, with remaining parts taken from reference TRBV3-1 and TRBJ2-2, reads DTAVSQTPKYLVTQMGNDKSIKCEQNLGHDTMYWYKQDSKKFLKIMFSYNNKELIINETVPNRFSPKSPDKAHLNLHINSLELGDSAVYFCASSQGSGITGELFFGEGSRLTVL.

This clonotype showed up many times. The CDR3 loop is CASSLKGWETQYF. CDR3 bases: TGTGCCAGCAGTTTAAAGGGGTGGGAGACCCAGTACTTC. The chain recombines TRBV28 with TRBJ2-5, with D maybe TRBD1 (5 bases). The CDR3 is 13 amino acids. The V gene lost 2 bases and the J gene lost 5 bases, with 9 bases spanning the gap. Germline V gene data show CDR1 as MDHEN and CDR2 as SYDVKM.

This clonotype was counted between two and nine times. This chain uses TRBV6-1 with TRBJ1-2; the match to TRBD1 covers 8 bases. Germline CDR1 MNHNS, CDR2 SASEGT. The CDR3 loop spans 13 amino acids. V trimming: 8 bases; J trimming: 6 bases; junction bases outside the gene matches: 8. The CDR3 DNA reads TGTGCCAGCGACAGGGGAGGAATCGATGGCTACACCTTC. Amino acids: CASDRGGIDGYTF.

Only a few counts were recorded for this clonotype. The V and J genes are TRBV19 and TRBJ2-2; D assignment may be TRBD1 or TRBD2 (5 bases each). The CDR3 runs 15 residues. The V gene's germline CDR1 is LNHDA and CDR2 SQIVND (reference sequence). The V end was cut by 6 bases, the J end by 4 bases, with 15 bases between. CDR3 sequence reads: CASRSPAGTTGELFF. The CDR3 nucleotides read TGTGCCAGTAGATCCCCGGCAGGGACCACCGGGGAGCTGTTTTTT.

In this sample, this clonotype turned up many times. The rearrangement links TRBV3-1 to TRBJ1-3; the D is unclear. V dropped 1 base and J dropped 0 bases, with 7 bases sitting between them. This CDR3 spans 15 amino acids. Germline CDR1 and CDR2: LGHDT and YNNKEL (reference sequence). The CDR3 here is CASSQGRSSGNTIYF. Written as DNA, the CDR3 is TGTGCCAGCAGCCAAGGGCGGAGCTCTGGAAACACCATATATTTT. Using reference TRBV3-1 and TRBJ1-3 for the parts outside the CDR3, the full variable domain is DTAVSQTPKYLVTQMGNDKSIKCEQNLGHDTMYWYKQDSKKFLKIMFSYNNKELIINETVPNRFSPKSPDKAHLNLHINSLELGDSAVYFCASSQGRSSGNTIYFGEGSWLTVV.

This clonotype was recorded at least ten times. The J gene is TRBJ1-5, the V gene TRBV6-1; 7 nucleotides match TRBD1. The V segment lost 7 bases and the J segment 4 bases; nucleotides outside the gene matches: 10. Germline loops: CDR1 MNHNS, CDR2 SASEGT. CDR3 length: 15 residues. Written as DNA, the CDR3 is TGTGCCAGCATCGGTCCAGGGACAGCTAATCAGCCCCAGCATTTT. It codes for CASIGPGTANQPQHF.